Listed here are 29 T cell receptor beta chains from one sample, sequenced in a study of CD8+ T cells in alopecia areata. Reverse transcribed after extraction, RNA yielded cDNA as the sequencing template. TCRdb's copy holds only in-frame clones and misses some; the assay was immunoSEQ multiplex PCR. The sample contains approximately 150,000 clones, approximately 90% of which appear only once. Treatment given: oral pan-JAK inhibitor, 5-10 mg twice daily. The sequenced sample was CD8+ T cells sorted from blood, obtained at week 4, from a patient treated with tofacitinib. Every receptor here comes from a human donor with alopecia areata.

The CDR3 is CASSPEGGGYVDTQYF. The DNA of the CDR3 is TGTGCCAGCAGCCCCGAGGGAGGGGGGTATGTGGATACGCAGTATTTT. The chain is built from TRBV5-4 and TRBJ2-3; D may be TRBD2 (7 bases). This CDR3 contains 16 residues. CDR1 and CDR2 from the germline V gene are SGHNT and YYREEE (reference sequence). V was trimmed by 4 bases and J by 6 bases, leaving 21 bases between them.

CDR3 sequence (DNA): TGTGCCAGCAGTGAGCTCTCCGCCTACGAGCAGTACTTC. As protein: CASSELSAYEQYF. V gene TRBV25-1 combines with J gene TRBJ2-7; D is unresolved. The germline CDR1 and CDR2 sequences are MGHDK and SYGVNS. The CDR3 runs to 13 residues. The V end lost 3 bases, the J end lost 2 bases, and 8 bases lay between the germline ends.

The gene calls are TRBV7-2 and TRBJ2-3; 11 bases are a match to TRBD2. The CDR3 totals 18 residues. J gave up 0 bases and V 4 bases, and 9 bases lay outside the gene matches. CDR1 SGHTA and CDR2 FQGNSA come from the germline V gene. This CDR3 reads CASSYSGLAGYSTDTQYF. The CDR3 region has the DNA TGTGCCAGCAGCTACTCTGGACTAGCGGGTTATAGCACAGATACGCAGTATTTT. Full variable domain (outside the CDR3, taken from reference TRBV7-2 and TRBJ2-3): GAGVSQSPSNKVTEKGKDVELRCDPISGHTALYWYRQSLGQGLEFLIYFQGNSAPDKSGLPSDRFSAERTGGSVSTLTIQRTQQEDSAVYLCASSYSGLAGYSTDTQYFGPGTRLTVL.

The V gene is TRBV29-1, the J gene TRBJ2-1; 9 nucleotides line up with TRBD1. Germline CDR1 is SQVTM and CDR2 is ANQGSEA. The trim removed 5 bases at V and 8 bases at J, leaving 7 bases unmatched. This CDR3 region has 13 residues. This chain's CDR3 is CSVLSGQGYEQFF. For the CDR3, the DNA is TGCAGCGTTTTATCGGGACAGGGCTATGAGCAGTTCTTC.

The J gene is TRBJ2-7, the V gene TRBV27; no reliable D call. The germline V gene has CDR1 MNHEY and CDR2 SMNVEV (reference sequence). The V end lost 0 bases, the J end lost 0 bases, and 3 bases lay between the germline ends. This CDR3 region has 13 residues. CDR3 amino acids: CASSLSNSYEQYF. As DNA, the CDR3 is TGTGCCAGCAGTTTATCAAACTCCTACGAGCAGTACTTC.

A note on this clone: Relative to the germline gene, one junction end is altered; a read error may explain this. This chain joins TRBV5-6 and TRBJ2-7; D remains unclear. The CDR3 runs 11 residues. Germline V lookup: CDR1 SGHDT, CDR2 YYEEEE. CDR3 residues: CVSSLTNEQYF. CDR3 DNA sequence: TGTGTCAGCAGCTTAACAAACGAGCAGTACTTC.

V is TRBV5-6 and J is TRBJ2-3; 9 nucleotides align to TRBD1. Germline V gene sequence: CDR1 SGHDT, CDR2 YYEEEE. Unmatched junction bases numbered 16, after V lost 4 bases and J lost 10 bases. The CDR3 runs 16 residues. CDR3 sequence: CASSVGTGRPSAPQYF. The CDR3 nucleotides read TGTGCCAGCAGCGTAGGGACAGGGCGACCTTCTGCCCCGCAGTATTTT.

The gene calls are TRBV6-4 and TRBJ2-1, with TRBD2 matching 8 bases. The CDR3 loop spans 15 amino acids. Losses at the gene ends were 8 bases for V and 8 bases for J; bases not matched to a gene: 14. In germline, CDR1 is MRHNA, CDR2 SNTAGT. The CDR3 sequence: CASSAGVDDWDEQFF. In nucleotides, the CDR3 is TGTGCCAGCTCAGCGGGAGTAGACGATTGGGATGAGCAGTTCTTC.

V gene TRBV5-6 combines with J gene TRBJ2-4; D perhaps matches TRBD2 (5 bases). The CDR3 loop spans 13 amino acids. The germline V gene encodes CDR1 SGHDT and CDR2 YYEEEE. Deletions cut 4 bases from V and 5 bases from J, with 10 bases between. In nucleotides, the CDR3 is TGTGCCAGCAGCCCGGGGATCGAAAACATTCAGTACTTC. It yields the protein CASSPGIENIQYF. The whole variable domain, remainder taken from reference TRBV5-6 and TRBJ2-4, is DAGVTQSPTHLIKTRGQQVTLRCSPKSGHDTVSWYQQALGQGPQFIFQYYEEEERQRGNFPDRFSGHQFPNYSSELNVNALLLGDSALYLCASSPGIENIQYFGAGTRLSVL.

The CDR3: CSADNRDRASTDTQYF. The CDR3 bases are TGCAGCGCTGACAATAGGGACAGGGCTAGCACAGATACGCAGTATTTT. The V call is TRBV29-1, the J call TRBJ2-3; TRBD1 matches at 9 bases. Germline CDR1 reads SQVTM; CDR2 reads ANQGSEA. V lost 7 bases to trimming and J lost 0 bases; unmatched junction nucleotides: 11. The CDR3 is 16 amino acids.

The CDR3 nucleotides read TGCGCCAGCAGCCAACGACCAGATACGCAGTATTTT. It yields the protein CASSQRPDTQYF. The J gene is TRBJ2-3, the V gene TRBV4-1, with D unresolved. The CDR3 extends over 12 amino acids. Germline V CDR1 and CDR2: MGHRA, YSYEKL. V lost 2 bases, J lost 4 bases, and 4 bases lay in between.

The CDR3 sequence: CSVEAGGQPQHF. CDR3 nucleotides: TGCAGCGTTGAGGCAGGGGGTCAGCCCCAGCATTTT. The chain combines TRBV29-1 with TRBJ1-5, with TRBD1 matching over 7 bases. Germline V CDR1 and CDR2: SQVTM, ANQGSEA. The CDR3 has 12 amino acids. V shed 3 bases, J shed 6 bases, and the junction held 2 bases outside the gene matches. The variable domain in full, completed from reference TRBV29-1 and TRBJ1-5, reads SAVISQKPSRDICQRGTSLTIQCQVDSQVTMMFWYRQQPGQSLTLIATANQGSEATYESGFVIDKFPISRPNLTFSTLTVSNMSPEDSSIYLCSVEAGGQPQHFGDGTRLSIL.

The chain has TRBV5-1 and TRBJ1-1; possible D gene TRBD1, 5 bases. Trimming took 4 bases from V and 0 from J, leaving 16 bases between them. The CDR3 has 16 residues. From germline, CDR1 is SGHRS and CDR2 YFSETQ. The chain's CDR3 is CASSISSQGMNTEAFF. The CDR3 DNA reads TGCGCCAGCAGCATATCCTCGCAGGGCATGAACACTGAAGCTTTCTTT.

The chain couples TRBV5-1 to TRBJ2-7; maybe TRBD2 (6 bases). Germline V gene lookup returns CDR1 SGHRS and CDR2 YFSETQ. With 0 bases removed from V and 6 bases from J, the gap between germline ends came to 13 bases. This CDR3 spans 14 amino acids. CDR3 amino acids: CASSLGQGGPEQYF. CDR3 sequence (DNA): TGCGCCAGCAGCTTGGGCCAGGGAGGACCCGAGCAGTACTTC.

The chain combines TRBV11-2 with TRBJ2-3; D is possibly TRBD1 or TRBD2 (6 bases each). The V gene's germline CDR1 is SGHAT and CDR2 FQNNGV. The CDR3 is 19 amino acids. The germline V and J ends were trimmed by 0 bases and 3 bases, with 22 bases remaining between them. The CDR3 region is CASSLDGLGASVRTDTQYF. The CDR3 coding sequence is TGTGCCAGCAGCTTAGATGGTTTGGGGGCTAGCGTGAGAACAGATACGCAGTATTTT.

With respect to this clone: Other DNA sequences in this sample translate to the same CDR3. The rearrangement links TRBV5-1 to TRBJ2-3; the match to TRBD1 covers 10 bases. With 7 bases clipped from V and 3 bases from J, the junction kept 2 bases outside the gene matches. Germline lookup yields CDR1 SGHRS and CDR2 YFSETQ. The CDR3 loop spans 13 amino acids. CDR3 sequence reads: CASSDRGTDTQYF. In DNA form, the CDR3 reads TGCGCCAGCTCGGACAGGGGGACAGATACGCAGTATTTT.

The chain is built from TRBV7-9 and TRBJ2-7, with TRBD1 matching over 9 bases. The V gene end was trimmed by 5 bases and the J gene end by 2 bases; junction bases not matched to a gene: 10. Germline loops: CDR1 SEHNR, CDR2 FQNEAQ (reference sequence). CDR3 length: 16 amino acids. The CDR3 here is CASSPKPGQGTYEQYF. Here the CDR3 DNA reads TGTGCCAGCAGCCCGAAGCCGGGACAGGGAACCTACGAGCAGTACTTC.

The V gene is TRBV7-3, the J gene TRBJ2-7; a weak D match, TRBD2 (5 bases). CDR1 SGHTA and CDR2 FQGTGA come from the germline V gene. The CDR3 runs 13 residues. V was pared by 5 bases and J by 7 bases, with 15 bases between. The CDR3 nucleotides are TGTGCCAGCAGCCAGGAACGGTCGGGGGAGCAGTACTTC. Amino acids: CASSQERSGEQYF.

The chain has TRBV19 and TRBJ2-2; TRBD1 might be the D (5 bases). The length of the CDR3 is 14 residues. Between the trimmed V and J ends, which lost 3 bases and 7 bases, there was a span of 12 bases. CDR1 is LNHDA and CDR2 is SQIVND in the germline V gene (reference sequence). The CDR3 spells CASSMTDLNGELFF. For the CDR3, the DNA is TGTGCCAGTAGTATGACAGATTTGAACGGGGAGCTGTTTTTT.

The chain uses TRBV7-9 and TRBJ2-1; D remains ambiguous. Trimming removed 5 bases from V and 7 bases from J, with 6 bases in between. Germline V lookup: CDR1 SEHNR, CDR2 FQNEAQ (reference sequence). The CDR3 sequence is 11 residues long. DNA of the CDR3: TGTGCCAGCAGCGGGGTTAATGAGCAGTTCTTC. This gives the protein CASSGVNEQFF.

V gene TRBV18 combines with J gene TRBJ2-1; D unresolved. Germline CDR1 KGHSH, CDR2 LQKENI. The V and J ends lost 3 bases and 9 bases respectively, with 12 bases between them. CDR3 size: 13 residues. The CDR3 loop is CASSPVEEVEQFF. CDR3 in DNA: TGTGCCAGCTCACCGGTAGAAGAGGTTGAGCAGTTCTTC.

This clone was counted a single time. J is TRBJ2-7 and V is TRBV23-1; TRBD1 might be the D (5 bases). TRBV23-1 is placed among ORFs of uncertain function. CDR3 length equals 15 residues. V was clipped by 3 bases and J by 2 bases, with 14 bases between them. CDR3 sequence (DNA): TGCGCCAGCAGTCACAAAGAACAGGATACCTACGAGCAGTACTTC. This encodes CASSHKEQDTYEQYF.

This chain links TRBV7-6 with TRBJ2-3, with 7 bases that match TRBD1. CDR1 and CDR2 (germline): SGHVS, FNYEAQ. The V segment lost 3 bases and the J segment 5 bases; nucleotides outside the gene matches: 2. The CDR3 is 13 amino acids. CDR3 region: CASSFQGVDTQYF. As DNA, the CDR3 is TGTGCCAGCAGCTTCCAGGGGGTAGATACGCAGTATTTT.

Only one count was recorded for this clone. The chain employs TRBV7-9 and TRBJ2-2; 7 nucleotides match TRBD1. The CDR3 sequence is 16 residues long. Unmatched junction bases numbered 4, after V lost 2 bases and J lost 1 base. Germline CDR1 and CDR2: SEHNR and FQNEAQ (reference sequence). For the CDR3, the DNA is TGTGCCAGCAGCTTAAGTCGGACAGGGAACACCGGGGAGCTGTTTTTT. As protein: CASSLSRTGNTGELFF.

This chain uses TRBV4-2 with TRBJ2-2; D unresolved. Germline CDR1 and CDR2: LGHNA and YNFKEQ. The ends were cut back, 4 bases at V and 0 bases at J, with 9 bases in the middle. This CDR3 contains 15 residues. The chain's CDR3 is CASSRNQANTGELFF. In nucleotides, the CDR3 is TGTGCCAGCAGCCGGAATCAGGCGAACACCGGGGAGCTGTTTTTT.

Concerning this clone: A read error may account for a junction end that differs from germline. V and J are TRBV7-7 and TRBJ2-7, with TRBD2 as a possible D gene (5 bases). The CDR3 runs to 14 residues. Per germline, CDR1 SSHAT and CDR2 FNYEAQ (reference sequence). CDR3 sequence (DNA): TGTGCTAGCAGCTCCGGTATAGCGAGCTACGAGCAGTACTTC. Its translation is CASSSGIASYEQYF.

The chain combines TRBV29-1 with TRBJ2-7, with D maybe TRBD2 (5 bases). The germline CDR1 and CDR2 sequences are SQVTM and ANQGSEA. V dropped 3 bases and J dropped 1 base, with 10 bases sitting between them. CDR3 length: 13 amino acids. The chain's CDR3 is CSVETRESYEQYF. The CDR3 DNA follows: TGCAGCGTTGAGACCCGGGAATCCTACGAGCAGTACTTC.

The chain employs TRBV2 and TRBJ2-3; 10 nucleotides line up with TRBD2. Germline-derived CDR1 and CDR2 are SNHLY and FYNNEI. This CDR3 comprises 17 residues. J gave up 3 bases and V 2 bases, and 8 bases lay outside the gene matches. CDR3: CASSERLAGVWTDTQYF. The CDR3 region has the DNA TGTGCCAGCAGTGAACGGCTAGCGGGGGTATGGACAGATACGCAGTATTTT.

The genes are TRBV7-9 and TRBJ1-1, with D uncertain. Trimming pared 2 bases from V and 4 bases from J, leaving 5 bases between. This CDR3 spans 12 amino acids. Per the germline V gene, CDR1 is SEHNR and CDR2 is FQNEAQ (reference sequence). In DNA, the CDR3 is TGTGCCAGCAGCTTATCCCCCACTGAAGCTTTCTTT. Translated, it gives CASSLSPTEAFF.